What follows are 28 T cell receptor beta chains derived from one specimen sequenced in a study of blood T cells in healthy people across ages. The authors ran a second PCR of about 7 to 11 cycles using a sample-barcoded 5' primer and a J-beta primer mix. TCRdb re-called the 5' RACE reads with MiXCR, one entry per CDR3 protein. The sample lists hundreds of thousands of distinct CDR3 sequences; around a fifth were seen once. Source material: blood. All receptors derive from a man between 70 and 80 years old in good health.

This clonotype was recorded a few times. The rearrangement uses TRBV20-1 and TRBJ2-7, with 11 bases aligning to TRBD2. Germline CDR1 and CDR2: DFQATT and SNEGSKA (reference sequence). V shed 6 bases, J shed 3 bases, and the junction held 10 bases outside the gene matches. This CDR3 spans 15 amino acids. DNA for the CDR3: TGCAGTGCCCAAGGGACTAGCGGTAACCACTACGAGCAGTACTTC. Residues: CSAQGTSGNHYEQYF.

This clonotype has a handful of counts. The J gene is TRBJ1-1, the V gene TRBV25-1, with 7 bases aligning to TRBD1. Germline values: CDR1 MGHDK, CDR2 SYGVNS. CDR3 length: 11 residues. V shed 8 bases, J shed 11 bases, and the junction held 8 bases outside the gene matches. The CDR3 region is CASGDRAEAFF. The CDR3 DNA follows: TGTGCCAGCGGAGACAGGGCGGAGGCTTTCTTT.

The genes are TRBV6-5 and TRBJ2-5; a weak D match, TRBD2 (5 bases). CDR1 is MNHEY, CDR2 SVGAGI, per germline. This CDR3 comprises 13 residues. The germline V and J ends were trimmed by 6 bases and 5 bases, with 13 bases remaining between them. Here the CDR3 reads CASRPPGSETQYF. The CDR3 DNA sequence: TGTGCCAGCAGGCCTCCGGGGTCTGAGACCCAGTACTTC.

This clonotype was detected a few times. The rearrangement joins TRBV6-5 to TRBJ1-6; D is unclear. This CDR3 has 15 amino acids. Trimming shortened V by 0 bases and J by 6 bases, and 9 bases separated the two germline ends. CDR1 is MNHEY, CDR2 SVGAGI, per germline. CDR3 region: CASSYSVQINSPLHF. CDR3 DNA: TGTGCCAGCAGTTACTCCGTACAGATTAATTCACCCCTCCACTTT.

The rearrangement links TRBV28 to TRBJ2-7; D gene unclear. The germline V gene has CDR1 MDHEN and CDR2 SYDVKM. The CDR3 sequence is 14 residues long. V was clipped by 8 bases and J by 0 bases, with 14 bases between them. The CDR3 region is CASCHGQSSYEQYF. CDR3 coding DNA: TGTGCCAGCTGCCATGGTCAGAGCTCCTACGAGCAGTACTTC.

J is TRBJ2-7 and V is TRBV3-1; 8 nucleotides align to TRBD2. Germline V gene lookup returns CDR1 LGHDT and CDR2 YNNKEL (reference sequence). With V trimmed by 4 bases and J by 0 bases, 5 bases remained unmatched. The CDR3 loop spans 15 amino acids. The CDR3 DNA reads as TGTGCCAGCAGCCGGGGACTAGGGGCCTCCTACGAGCAGTACTTC. This encodes CASSRGLGASYEQYF.

The CDR3 spells CASSGFRGGIRSETQYF. The CDR3 DNA reads TGTGCCAGCAGTGGATTCCGGGGGGGCATTCGTAGTGAGACCCAGTACTTC. This sequence joins TRBV6-1 and TRBJ2-7; 8 positions match TRBD2. The assigned J gene may be wrong: the sequence end matches TRBJ2-5 better. Germline values: CDR1 MNHNS, CDR2 SASEGT. The CDR3 extends over 17 amino acids.

This clonotype was observed a few times. The rearrangement joins TRBV7-2 to TRBJ2-1; tentatively, D is TRBD2 (5 bases). V was trimmed by 7 bases and J by 4 bases, leaving 20 bases between them. Germline CDR1 reads SGHTA; CDR2 reads FQGNSA. This CDR3 contains 16 residues. As DNA, the CDR3 is TGTGCCAGCACCCCATCCAGGCTAGCCCTGTACAATGAGCAGTTCTTC. Translated, it gives CASTPSRLALYNEQFF.

The V call is TRBV6-4, the J call TRBJ2-3; no reliable D call. The CDR3 length is 13 residues. The germline V gene has CDR1 MRHNA and CDR2 SNTAGT. With 2 bases removed from V and 6 bases from J, the gap between germline ends came to 9 bases. The CDR3 here is CASSDTPGDTQYF. The CDR3 nucleotides read TGTGCCAGCAGTGACACTCCCGGGGATACGCAGTATTTT.

This clonotype was seen a handful of times. This chain's CDR3 is CASSQEDRLYNEQFF. CDR3 sequence (DNA): TGTGCCAGCAGCCAAGAGGATCGCCTGTACAATGAGCAGTTCTTC. V gene TRBV3-1 combines with J gene TRBJ2-1; D unclear. Per the germline V gene, CDR1 is LGHDT and CDR2 is YNNKEL (reference sequence). V shed 0 bases and J shed 4 bases, with 10 bases lying between them. The CDR3 loop spans 15 amino acids.

In this sample, this clonotype turned up a few times. The chain has TRBV25-1 and TRBJ1-4; no reliable D call. The V and J ends lost 5 bases and 3 bases respectively, with 13 bases between them. CDR1 is MGHDK and CDR2 is SYGVNS in the germline V gene. The CDR3 has 15 amino acids. DNA for the CDR3: TGTGCCAGCAGTCTGGCCCGGGCGGCTAATGAAAAACTGTTTTTT. It specifies CASSLARAANEKLFF. The variable domain in full, with the rest retrieved from reference TRBV25-1 and TRBJ1-4, is EADIYQTPRYLVIGTGKKITLECSQTMGHDKMYWYQQDPGMELHLIHYSYGVNSTEKGDLSSESTVSRIRTEHFPLTLESARPSHTSQYLCASSLARAANEKLFFGSGTQLSVL.

The table lists this clonotype with a few counts. The chain joins TRBV28 to TRBJ2-3, with 9 nucleotides matching TRBD1. Unmatched junction bases numbered 1, after V lost 0 bases and J lost 3 bases. This CDR3 region has 15 residues. Germline CDR1 and CDR2: MDHEN and SYDVKM. CDR3 DNA sequence: TGTGCCAGCAGTTTATGGGACAGGGGTACAGATACGCAGTATTTT. It translates to CASSLWDRGTDTQYF.

The rearrangement joins TRBV5-1 to TRBJ2-1; 13 positions match TRBD2. Trimming at V came to 4 bases and at J to 4 bases, leaving 5 bases not matched to a gene. The CDR3 runs to 16 residues. CDR1 and CDR2 from the germline V gene are SGHRS and YFSETQ. CDR3 nucleotides: TGCGCCAGCAGCACGGGACTAGCGGGACCATACAATGAGCAGTTCTTC. Translating it yields CASSTGLAGPYNEQFF.

The gene calls are TRBV12-3 or TRBV12-4 and TRBJ1-1; D gene unclear. Deletions cut 2 bases from V and 1 base from J, with 8 bases between. The CDR3 spans 14 residues. The CDR3 DNA reads TGTGCCAGCAGTTTACGCCAACCGAACACTGAAGCTTTCTTT. Translating it yields CASSLRQPNTEAFF.

The chain employs TRBV6-6 and TRBJ2-3; TRBD2 might be the D (5 bases). V was trimmed by 2 bases and J by 6 bases, leaving 6 bases between them. CDR3 length equals 12 residues. CDR1 is MNHNY, CDR2 SVGAGI, per germline (reference sequence). This CDR3 reads CASSYKRDTQYF. The CDR3 coding sequence is TGTGCCAGCAGTTACAAGCGGGATACGCAGTATTTT.

The gene calls are TRBV29-1 and TRBJ2-3; D might be TRBD2 (5 bases). This CDR3 is built from 12 residues. CDR1 SQVTM and CDR2 ANQGSEA come from the germline V gene. The V end lost 6 bases, the J end lost 1 base, and 8 bases lay between the germline ends. CDR3 in amino acids: CSVGSGTDTQYF. The CDR3 coding sequence is TGCAGCGTCGGTAGCGGCACAGATACGCAGTATTTT.

This clonotype was seen a few times. This chain connects TRBV20-1 to TRBJ2-5; 10 bases fit TRBD2. The end of the DNA is better explained by TRBJ2-7, so the J call may be wrong. This CDR3 spans 16 amino acids. Looked up from germline, CDR1 is DFQATT and CDR2 is SNEGSKA (reference sequence). The CDR3 reads CSARKSSGSPSYEQYF. The CDR3 nucleotides read TGCAGTGCTAGGAAGTCTAGCGGGAGCCCTTCCTACGAGCAGTACTTC.

The chain joins TRBV5-5 to TRBJ2-7; D is tentatively TRBD1 or TRBD2 (5 bases each). Germline assignment: CDR1 SGHKS and CDR2 YYEKEE (reference sequence). V was clipped by 0 bases and J by 7 bases, with 11 bases between them. CDR3 length: 13 amino acids. The DNA for the CDR3 is TGTGCCAGCAGCTTGGCGGGGCGACGGGAGCAGTACTTC. Translation: CASSLAGRREQYF. Drawing the rest from reference TRBV5-5 and TRBJ2-7, the complete variable domain is DAGVTQSPTHLIKTRGQQVTLRCSPISGHKSVSWYQQVLGQGPQFIFQYYEKEERGRGNFPDRFSARQFPNYSSELNVNALLLGDSALYLCASSLAGRREQYFGPGTRLTVT.

This clonotype has only a few counts. J is TRBJ2-5 and V is TRBV20-1; 9 bases agree with TRBD2. Judging by the DNA end, TRBJ2-7 fits better; the J call may be wrong. Germline CDR1 DFQATT, CDR2 SNEGSKA (reference sequence). This CDR3 contains 16 residues. The CDR3 region has the DNA TGCAGTGTAGAGGCCGGTTACGTTAGCGGGAGTAACGAGCAGTACTTC. This translates into CSVEAGYVSGSNEQYF.

V and J are TRBV14 and TRBJ2-5; D is unresolved. V shed 6 bases and J shed 4 bases, with 15 bases lying between them. Germline V CDR1 and CDR2: SGHDN, FVKESK. The CDR3 length is 14 residues. In DNA, the CDR3 is TGTGCCAGCAGTCAGGTTCCCTTACCAGAGACCCAGTACTTC. Translation gives CASSQVPLPETQYF.

This clonotype was seen a few times. This may come from a read error, since a much larger clone is one base off. The V and J genes are TRBV12-3 or TRBV12-4 and TRBJ1-3; 7 positions match TRBD1. This CDR3 region has 15 residues. In DNA, the CDR3 is TGTGCCAGCAGCCAGGGACAGACCATTGGAGACACCATATATTTT. This gives the protein CASSQGQTIGDTIYF.

The chain joins TRBV5-6 to TRBJ2-2; weak D call: TRBD2 (5 bases). The CDR3 extends over 17 amino acids. V was shortened by 1 base and J by 4 bases, with 17 bases between the two germline ends. Germline V gene lookup returns CDR1 SGHDT and CDR2 YYEEEE. CDR3 region: CASSLWAGLRGTGELFF. DNA of the CDR3: TGTGCCAGCAGCTTGTGGGCGGGCCTCCGGGGCACCGGGGAGCTGTTTTTT. Together with reference TRBV5-6 and TRBJ2-2, the CDR3 gives the full variable domain: DAGVTQSPTHLIKTRGQQVTLRCSPKSGHDTVSWYQQALGQGPQFIFQYYEEEERQRGNFPDRFSGHQFPNYSSELNVNALLLGDSALYLCASSLWAGLRGTGELFFGEGSRLTVL.

Note on this clonotype: A much larger clone differs from this one at a single base, so this may be a read error. The chain is built from TRBV12-3 or TRBV12-4 and TRBJ2-7, with 11 bases identical to TRBD2. The V gene end was trimmed by 5 bases and the J gene end by 2 bases; junction bases not matched to a gene: 11. The CDR3 consists of 17 residues. In nucleotides, the CDR3 is TGTGCCAGCAGTCGAGTGGAACTAGCGGGGGATACCTACGAGCAGTACTTC. Its translation is CASSRVELAGDTYEQYF.

The DNA of the CDR3 is TGTGCCAGCAGCTCCCATAGGGCAACTAATGAAAAACTGTTTTTT. This codes for CASSSHRATNEKLFF. V usage is TRBV7-2 and J usage is TRBJ1-4; no definite D call. Trimming removed 4 bases at V and 0 bases at J, with 9 bases between. CDR1 and CDR2 (germline): SGHTA, FQGNSA. The CDR3 spans 15 residues.

The chain recombines TRBV2 with TRBJ1-5, with D possibly TRBD1 on 5 matching bases. V gave up 6 bases and J gave up 6 bases, with 12 bases separating them. The length of the CDR3 is 13 residues. Looked up from germline, CDR1 is SNHLY and CDR2 is FYNNEI. CDR3 protein: CASSPGPIQPQHF. For the CDR3, the DNA is TGTGCCAGCAGCCCAGGGCCGATTCAGCCCCAGCATTTT.

V and J are TRBV28 and TRBJ1-5; 8 positions agree with TRBD1. From germline, CDR1 is MDHEN and CDR2 SYDVKM. With 11 bases clipped from V and 3 bases from J, the junction kept 9 bases outside the gene matches. The CDR3 sequence is 14 residues long. CDR3 region: CAGSRTGSNQPQHF. CDR3 bases: TGTGCCGGAAGTAGGACAGGGTCCAATCAGCCCCAGCATTTT.

The sample holds a few counts of this clonotype. This chain uses TRBV28 with TRBJ2-5; D is perhaps TRBD2 (6 bases). This CDR3 contains 16 residues. The germline V gene has CDR1 MDHEN and CDR2 SYDVKM. V was trimmed by 6 bases and J by 4 bases, leaving 21 bases between them. This CDR3 reads CASRELAGGGAETQYF. The CDR3 coding sequence is TGTGCCAGCAGGGAGCTAGCTGGCGGAGGGGCAGAGACCCAGTACTTC.

This sequence joins TRBV7-3 and TRBJ2-3, with 15 nucleotides matching TRBD2. The junction had 3 bases not matched to a gene; V was cut back by 4 bases and J by 7 bases. The germline CDR1 and CDR2 sequences are SGHTA and FQGTGA. This CDR3 contains 15 residues. CDR3 residues: CASSSGTSGRNTQYF. As DNA, the CDR3 is TGTGCCAGCAGCTCAGGGACTAGCGGGAGGAATACGCAGTATTTT.